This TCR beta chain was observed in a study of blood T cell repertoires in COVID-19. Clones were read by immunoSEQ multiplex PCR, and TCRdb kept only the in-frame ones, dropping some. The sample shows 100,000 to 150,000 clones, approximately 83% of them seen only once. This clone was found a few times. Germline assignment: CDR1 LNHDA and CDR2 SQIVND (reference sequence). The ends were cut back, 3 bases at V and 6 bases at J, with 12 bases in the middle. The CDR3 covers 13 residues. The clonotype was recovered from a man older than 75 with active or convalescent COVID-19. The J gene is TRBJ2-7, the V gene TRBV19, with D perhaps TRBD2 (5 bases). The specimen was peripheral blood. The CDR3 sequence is CASSMRSSLEQYF. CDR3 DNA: TGTGCCAGTAGTATGCGCTCTAGCCTCGAGCAGTACTTC.